Listed here are 17 T cell receptor beta chains from one sample, sequenced in a study of blood T cell repertoires in COVID-19. The table came from immunoSEQ multiplex PCR; TCRdb's copy has only in-frame clones and leaves some out. The table has about 180,000 clones, around four fifths seen once; the top ten hold 17%. The sample taken for sequencing was PBMCs or T cells enriched from blood (not recorded which). The receptors here all came from a woman aged 45 to 65 who had recovered from COVID-19.

The V gene is TRBV4-1, the J gene TRBJ2-2; TRBD2 matches at 8 bases. V lost 1 base to trimming and J lost 7 bases; unmatched junction nucleotides: 11. CDR3 length equals 17 residues. Germline loops: CDR1 MGHRA, CDR2 YSYEKL. The CDR3 loop is CASSQGSSGSLGGELFF. The CDR3 nucleotides read TGCGCCAGCAGCCAAGGGTCCAGCGGGAGTCTCGGCGGGGAGCTGTTTTTT.

The CDR3 spells CASSLGANTGELFF. CDR3 in DNA: TGTGCCAGCAGCTTAGGAGCGAACACCGGGGAGCTGTTTTTT. The chain employs TRBV7-6 and TRBJ2-2; D is undetermined. V was cut by 1 base and J by 0 bases, with 3 bases left in between. CDR3 length: 14 residues. Germline V lookup: CDR1 SGHVS, CDR2 FNYEAQ.

This clone was detected a few times. This chain links TRBV9 with TRBJ2-3; 7 bases agree with TRBD2. Germline-derived CDR1 and CDR2 are SGDLS and YYNGEE. The ends lost 0 bases at V and 2 bases at J; junction bases unmatched: 6. This CDR3 is built from 16 residues. The CDR3 DNA reads as TGTGCCAGCAGCGTAGACGGGAGGTCTCCCACAGATACGCAGTATTTT. Translating it yields CASSVDGRSPTDTQYF.

This chain uses TRBV7-2 with TRBJ1-6, with a weak D call TRBD1 (6 bases). V shed 3 bases and J shed 7 bases, with 13 bases lying between them. Germline CDR1 and CDR2: SGHTA and FQGNSA. The CDR3 totals 15 residues. The CDR3 nucleotides read TGTGCCAGCAGCTTCCCCGCAGGGGTGAATTCACCCCTCCACTTT. This sequence encodes CASSFPAGVNSPLHF.

This clone was seen only once. The chain combines TRBV7-2 with TRBJ2-1; D remains unclear. Trimming pared 0 bases from V and 7 bases from J, leaving 7 bases between. The germline CDR1 and CDR2 sequences are SGHTA and FQGNSA. This CDR3 spans 13 amino acids. The CDR3 DNA follows: TGTGCCAGCAGCTTAGCAGGAGTGAATGAGCAGTTCTTC. Translation gives CASSLAGVNEQFF.

The rearrangement uses TRBV12-2 and TRBJ2-1; TRBD2, as called in the table, went unchecked against the DNA. TRBV12-2 is a pseudogene locus. The CDR3 has 24 residues. This CDR3 reads CASRSEVPRSSGRAGEGPYNEQFF. The DNA for the CDR3 is TGTGCAAGTCGCTCAGAAGTCCCGAGGTCTAGCGGGAGGGCTGGCGAGGGGCCCTACAATGAGCAGTTCTTC.

V and J are TRBV14 and TRBJ1-1; D unresolved. In germline, CDR1 is SGHDN, CDR2 FVKESK. V shed 2 bases and J shed 1 base, with 5 bases lying between them. The CDR3 has 13 residues. CDR3 region: CASSQNRNTEAFF. The CDR3 coding sequence is TGTGCCAGCAGCCAAAACAGGAACACTGAAGCTTTCTTT.

This chain links TRBV2 with TRBJ2-6; D may be TRBD1 (6 bases). Germline values: CDR1 SNHLY, CDR2 FYNNEI. The CDR3 covers 15 residues. Deletions cut 6 bases from V and 2 bases from J, with 11 bases between. In DNA, the CDR3 is TGTGCCAGCAGCCAAACAGGGACTGGGGCCAACGTCCTGACTTTC. This sequence encodes CASSQTGTGANVLTF.

This clone has just a few counts. CDR3 in amino acids: CASSPRGANTEAFF. The DNA of the CDR3 is TGTGCCAGCAGCCCCCGCGGGGCGAACACTGAAGCTTTCTTT. This rearrangement joins TRBV3-1 (or the pseudogene TRBV3-2) to TRBJ1-1; weak D call: TRBD1 (5 bases). Trimming left V 4 bases short and J 1 base short, with 10 bases between. The CDR3 has 14 amino acids. Per the germline V gene, CDR1 is LGHDT and CDR2 is YNNKEL (reference sequence).

V is TRBV6-5 and J is TRBJ1-2; 7 bases are a match to TRBD1. V shed 7 bases, J shed 8 bases, and the junction held 7 bases outside the gene matches. The CDR3 is 12 amino acids. Germline values: CDR1 MNHEY, CDR2 SVGAGI. The CDR3 is CASIPDRAGYTF. CDR3 nucleotide sequence: TGTGCCAGCATCCCCGACAGGGCCGGCTACACCTTC.

This clone was seen more than once but under ten times. This chain links TRBV7-8 with TRBJ1-5; 7 bases fit TRBD1. The CDR3 has 16 amino acids. Losses at the gene ends were 1 base for V and 0 bases for J; bases not matched to a gene: 3. Germline lookup yields CDR1 SGHVS and CDR2 FQNEAQ. The CDR3 here is CASSLEGGSSNQPQHF. In DNA, the CDR3 is TGTGCCAGCAGCTTAGAAGGGGGCTCTAGCAATCAGCCCCAGCATTTT.

The chain employs TRBV12-3 or TRBV12-4 and TRBJ2-7, with D possibly matching TRBD1 (5 bases). The ends were cut back, 4 bases at V and 6 bases at J, with 13 bases in the middle. CDR3 size: 13 residues. Written as DNA, the CDR3 is TGTGCCAGCAGTTACCGACAGAATGGCGAGCAGTACTTC. Amino acid sequence: CASSYRQNGEQYF.

The chain is built from TRBV4-1 and TRBJ1-2; D is perhaps TRBD1 (6 bases). CDR3 length: 12 residues. Germline-derived CDR1 and CDR2 are MGHRA and YSYEKL. Trimming cost V 2 bases and J 8 bases, with 9 bases left between them. The CDR3 bases are TGCGCCAGCAGCCAAAGCAGGGGAGGCTACACCTTC. This codes for CASSQSRGGYTF.

The rearrangement links TRBV10-3 to TRBJ2-1; tentative D call: TRBD2 (6 bases). CDR3 length: 14 residues. The V and J ends lost 4 bases and 7 bases respectively, with 14 bases between them. CDR1 ENHRY and CDR2 SYGVKD come from the germline V gene. This chain's CDR3 is CAISAAEGQNEQFF. Written as DNA, the CDR3 is TGTGCCATCAGTGCAGCGGAGGGCCAAAATGAGCAGTTCTTC.

The chain carries TRBV10-3 and TRBJ2-7; 10 bases agree with TRBD2. Germline CDR1 and CDR2: ENHRY and SYGVKD. The CDR3 loop spans 17 amino acids. J was trimmed by 7 bases and V by 0 bases; bases with no gene match: 12. The DNA of the CDR3 is TGTGCCATCAGTGAGTCGGGTCGCCTAGCGGGAGTCGGGGAGCAGTACTTC. Protein sequence: CAISESGRLAGVGEQYF.

The rearrangement joins TRBV28 to TRBJ1-6, with 9 nucleotides matching TRBD1. This CDR3 is 16 amino acids long. CDR1 and CDR2 from the germline V gene are MDHEN and SYDVKM. Trimming cost V 6 bases and J 6 bases; bases outside gene matches: 9. The CDR3 sequence: CASSLQGGQGNSPLHF. CDR3 coding DNA: TGTGCCAGCAGCCTTCAGGGGGGACAGGGTAATTCACCCCTCCACTTT.

V and J are TRBV5-1 and TRBJ2-3; the match to TRBD1 covers 10 bases. The CDR3 has 16 amino acids. The V segment lost 3 bases and the J segment 3 bases; nucleotides outside the gene matches: 7. The germline V gene encodes CDR1 SGHRS and CDR2 YFSETQ. The CDR3 reads CASSWDGTGVTDTQYF. Here the CDR3 DNA reads TGCGCCAGCAGCTGGGACGGGACAGGGGTAACAGATACGCAGTATTTT.